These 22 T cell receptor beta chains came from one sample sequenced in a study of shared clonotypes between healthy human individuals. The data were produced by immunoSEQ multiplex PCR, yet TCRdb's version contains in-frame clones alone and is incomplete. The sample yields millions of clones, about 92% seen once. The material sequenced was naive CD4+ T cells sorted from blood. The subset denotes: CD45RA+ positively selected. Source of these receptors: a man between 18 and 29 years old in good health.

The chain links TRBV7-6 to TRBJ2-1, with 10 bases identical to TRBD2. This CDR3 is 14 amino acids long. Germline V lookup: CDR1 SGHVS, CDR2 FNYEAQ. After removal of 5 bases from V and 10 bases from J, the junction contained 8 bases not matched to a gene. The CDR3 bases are TGTGCCAGCAGCCCCAGACTAGCGGGCGGCGAGCAGTTCTTC. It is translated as CASSPRLAGGEQFF.

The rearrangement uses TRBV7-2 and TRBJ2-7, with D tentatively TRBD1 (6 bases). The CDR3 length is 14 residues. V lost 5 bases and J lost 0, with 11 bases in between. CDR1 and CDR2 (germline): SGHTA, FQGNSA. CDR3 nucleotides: TGTGCCAGCAGCCCCAGGGGATTCTCCTACGAGCAGTACTTC. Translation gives CASSPRGFSYEQYF.

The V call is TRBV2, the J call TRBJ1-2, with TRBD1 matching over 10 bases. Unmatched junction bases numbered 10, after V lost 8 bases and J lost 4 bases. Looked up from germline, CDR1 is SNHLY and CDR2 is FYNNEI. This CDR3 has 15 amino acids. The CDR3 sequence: CASGSPDRGTYGYTF. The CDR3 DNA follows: TGTGCCAGCGGATCCCCGGACAGGGGGACCTATGGCTACACCTTC. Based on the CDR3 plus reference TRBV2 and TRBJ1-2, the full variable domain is EPEVTQTPSHQVTQMGQEVILRCVPISNHLYFYWYRQILGQKVEFLVSFYNNEISEKSEIFDDQFSVERPDGSNFTLKIRSTKLEDSAMYFCASGSPDRGTYGYTFGSGTRLTVV.

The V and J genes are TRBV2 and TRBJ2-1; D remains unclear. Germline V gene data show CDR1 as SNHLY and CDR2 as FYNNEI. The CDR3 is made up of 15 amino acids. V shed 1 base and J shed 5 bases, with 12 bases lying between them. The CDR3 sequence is CASSEDATGHNEQFF. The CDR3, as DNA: TGTGCCAGCAGTGAAGACGCAACCGGGCACAATGAGCAGTTCTTC.

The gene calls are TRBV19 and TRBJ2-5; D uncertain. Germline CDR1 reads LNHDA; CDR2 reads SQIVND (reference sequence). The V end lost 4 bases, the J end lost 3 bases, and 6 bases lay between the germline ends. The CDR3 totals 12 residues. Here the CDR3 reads CASSSQKETQYF. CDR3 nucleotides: TGTGCCAGTAGTAGCCAGAAAGAGACCCAGTACTTC.

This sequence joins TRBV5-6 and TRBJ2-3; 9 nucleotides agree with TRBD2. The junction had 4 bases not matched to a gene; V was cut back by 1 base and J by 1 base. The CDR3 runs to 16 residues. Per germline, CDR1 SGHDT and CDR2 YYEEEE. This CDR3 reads CASSLRLAGRTDTQYF. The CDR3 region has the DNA TGTGCCAGCAGCTTGAGGCTAGCGGGGCGCACAGATACGCAGTATTTT.

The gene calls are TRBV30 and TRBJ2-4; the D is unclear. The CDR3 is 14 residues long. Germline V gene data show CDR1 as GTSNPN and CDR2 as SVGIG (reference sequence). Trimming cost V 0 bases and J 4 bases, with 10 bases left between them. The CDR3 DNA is TGTGCCTGGAGTGTATGGGCTGGGAAAAACATTCAGTACTTC. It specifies CAWSVWAGKNIQYF.

The CDR3 DNA sequence: TGTGCCAGCTCACCAGACGCAGGCTCCCCAGATACGCAGTATTTT. Translating it yields CASSPDAGSPDTQYF. The V gene is TRBV18, the J gene TRBJ2-3; D gene ambiguous. The CDR3 runs 15 residues. V was shortened by 2 bases and J by 4 bases, with 13 bases between the two germline ends. Germline V gene sequence: CDR1 KGHSH, CDR2 LQKENI.

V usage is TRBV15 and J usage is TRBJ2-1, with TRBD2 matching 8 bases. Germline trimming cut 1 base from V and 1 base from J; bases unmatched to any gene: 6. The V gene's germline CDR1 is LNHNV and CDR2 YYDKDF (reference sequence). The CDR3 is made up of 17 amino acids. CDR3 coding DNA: TGTGCCACCAGCAGAGGGCCAGCGGGAGAGTCCTACAATGAGCAGTTCTTC. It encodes CATSRGPAGESYNEQFF.

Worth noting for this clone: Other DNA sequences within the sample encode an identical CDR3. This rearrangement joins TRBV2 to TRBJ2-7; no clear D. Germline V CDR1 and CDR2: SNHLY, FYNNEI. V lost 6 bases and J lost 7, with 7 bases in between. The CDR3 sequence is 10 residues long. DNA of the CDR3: TGTGCCAGCAGCGAATCGGAGCAGTACTTC. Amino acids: CASSESEQYF.

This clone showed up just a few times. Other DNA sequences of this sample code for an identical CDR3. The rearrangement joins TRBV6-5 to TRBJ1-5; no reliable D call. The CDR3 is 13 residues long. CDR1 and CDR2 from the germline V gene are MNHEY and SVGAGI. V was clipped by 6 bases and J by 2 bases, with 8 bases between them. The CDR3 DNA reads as TGTGCCAGCAGCCCCTCGGGCAATCAGCCCCAGCATTTT. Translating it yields CASSPSGNQPQHF.

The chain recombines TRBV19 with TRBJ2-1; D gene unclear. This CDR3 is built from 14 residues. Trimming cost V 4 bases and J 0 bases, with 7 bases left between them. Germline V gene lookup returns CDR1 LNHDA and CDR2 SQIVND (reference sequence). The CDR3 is CASSRQSSYNEQFF. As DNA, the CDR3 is TGTGCCAGTAGTAGGCAGAGCTCCTACAATGAGCAGTTCTTC.

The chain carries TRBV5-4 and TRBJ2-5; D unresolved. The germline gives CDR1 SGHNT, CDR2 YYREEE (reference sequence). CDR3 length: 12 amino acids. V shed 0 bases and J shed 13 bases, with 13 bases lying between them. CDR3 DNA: TGTGCCAGCAGCTTGGAAGGGCCTAAGCTGTACTTC. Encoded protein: CASSLEGPKLYF.

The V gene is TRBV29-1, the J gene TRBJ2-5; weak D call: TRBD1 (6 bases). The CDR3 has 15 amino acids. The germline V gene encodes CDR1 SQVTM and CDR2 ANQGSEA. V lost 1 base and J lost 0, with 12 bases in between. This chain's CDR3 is CSVEGGTTYQETQYF. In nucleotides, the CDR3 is TGCAGCGTTGAAGGTGGGACAACGTACCAAGAGACCCAGTACTTC.

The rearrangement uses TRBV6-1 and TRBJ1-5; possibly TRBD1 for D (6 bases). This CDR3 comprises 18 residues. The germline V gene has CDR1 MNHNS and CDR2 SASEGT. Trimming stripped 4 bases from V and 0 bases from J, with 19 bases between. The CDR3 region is CASSVTGNILYSNQPQHF. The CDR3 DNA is TGTGCCAGCAGTGTAACAGGGAATATCCTCTATAGCAATCAGCCCCAGCATTTT.

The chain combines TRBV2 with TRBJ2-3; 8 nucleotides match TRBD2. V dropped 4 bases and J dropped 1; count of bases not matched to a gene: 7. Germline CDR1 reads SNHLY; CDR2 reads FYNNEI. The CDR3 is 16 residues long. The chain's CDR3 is CASSGISGARTDTQYF. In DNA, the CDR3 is TGTGCCAGCAGTGGGATTAGCGGGGCCCGCACAGATACGCAGTATTTT. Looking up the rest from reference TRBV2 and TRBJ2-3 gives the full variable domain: EPEVTQTPSHQVTQMGQEVILRCVPISNHLYFYWYRQILGQKVEFLVSFYNNEISEKSEIFDDQFSVERPDGSNFTLKIRSTKLEDSAMYFCASSGISGARTDTQYFGPGTRLTVL.

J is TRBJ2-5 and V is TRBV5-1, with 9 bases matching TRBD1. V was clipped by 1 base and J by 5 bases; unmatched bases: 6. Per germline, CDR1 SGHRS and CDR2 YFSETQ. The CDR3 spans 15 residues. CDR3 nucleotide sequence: TGCGCCAGCAGCTTGCCACAGGGGGCGCCGGAGACCCAGTACTTC. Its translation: CASSLPQGAPETQYF.

CDR3 nucleotide sequence: TGTGCCAGCAGCCCCGGAGGGGAATCCACAGATACGCAGTATTTT. It codes for CASSPGGESTDTQYF. This rearrangement joins TRBV9 to TRBJ2-3; TRBD2 is a possible D gene (6 bases). Trimming cost V 4 bases and J 2 bases, with 14 bases left between them. This CDR3 region has 15 residues. The V gene's germline CDR1 is SGDLS and CDR2 YYNGEE. The full variable domain, rest sourced from reference TRBV9 and TRBJ2-3, is DSGVTQTPKHLITATGQRVTLRCSPRSGDLSVYWYQQSLDQGLQFLIQYYNGEERAKGNILERFSAQQFPDLHSELNLSSLELGDSALYFCASSPGGESTDTQYFGPGTRLTVL.

CDR3 residues: CSVSSGTANTEAFF. DNA of the CDR3: TGCAGCGTGTCCTCCGGGACAGCGAACACTGAAGCTTTCTTT. The chain links TRBV29-1 to TRBJ1-1, with TRBD1 matching 7 bases. V shed 6 bases and J 1 base; nucleotides not matched to a gene: 8. Germline CDR1 SQVTM, CDR2 ANQGSEA. The CDR3 sequence is 14 residues long.

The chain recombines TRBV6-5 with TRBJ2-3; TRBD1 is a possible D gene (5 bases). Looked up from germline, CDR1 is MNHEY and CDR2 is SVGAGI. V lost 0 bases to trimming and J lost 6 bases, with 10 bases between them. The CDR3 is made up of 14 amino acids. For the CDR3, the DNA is TGTGCCAGCAGTTACTCGTCCAAGGGGGATACGCAGTATTTT. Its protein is CASSYSSKGDTQYF.

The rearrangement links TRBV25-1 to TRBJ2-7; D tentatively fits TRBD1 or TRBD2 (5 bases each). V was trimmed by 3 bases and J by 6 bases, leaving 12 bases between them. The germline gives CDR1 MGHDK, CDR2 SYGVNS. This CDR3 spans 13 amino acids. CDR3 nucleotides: TGTGCCAGCAGTGAGGCGAGGGGTGGCGAGCAGTACTTC. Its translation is CASSEARGGEQYF.

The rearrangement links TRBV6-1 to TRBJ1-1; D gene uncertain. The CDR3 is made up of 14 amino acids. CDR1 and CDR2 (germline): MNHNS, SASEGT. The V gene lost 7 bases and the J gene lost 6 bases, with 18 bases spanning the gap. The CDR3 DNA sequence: TGTGCCAGCAACACGGGAACCAACAAAGCTGAAGCTTTCTTT. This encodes CASNTGTNKAEAFF.